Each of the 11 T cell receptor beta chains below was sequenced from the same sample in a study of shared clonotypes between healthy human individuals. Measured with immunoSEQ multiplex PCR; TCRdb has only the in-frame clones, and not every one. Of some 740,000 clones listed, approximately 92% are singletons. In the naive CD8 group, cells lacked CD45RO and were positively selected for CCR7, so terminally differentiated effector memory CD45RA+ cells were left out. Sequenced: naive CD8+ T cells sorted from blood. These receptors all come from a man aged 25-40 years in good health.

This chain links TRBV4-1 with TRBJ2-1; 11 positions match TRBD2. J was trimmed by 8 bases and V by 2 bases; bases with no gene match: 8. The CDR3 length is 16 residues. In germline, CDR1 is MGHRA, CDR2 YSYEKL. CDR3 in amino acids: CASSQIAGGPEYEQFF. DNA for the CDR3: TGCGCCAGCAGCCAAATAGCGGGAGGGCCGGAGTATGAGCAGTTCTTC.

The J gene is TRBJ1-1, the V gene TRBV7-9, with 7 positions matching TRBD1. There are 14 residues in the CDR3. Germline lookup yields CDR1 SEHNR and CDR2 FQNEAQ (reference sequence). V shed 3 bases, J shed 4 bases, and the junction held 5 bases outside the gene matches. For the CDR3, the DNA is TGTGCCAGCAGCTTCCGGGCAGGGGGCACTGAAGCTTTCTTT. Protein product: CASSFRAGGTEAFF.

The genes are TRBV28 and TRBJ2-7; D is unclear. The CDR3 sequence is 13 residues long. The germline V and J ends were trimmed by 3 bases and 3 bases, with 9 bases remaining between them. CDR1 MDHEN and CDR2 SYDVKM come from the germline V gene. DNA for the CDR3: TGTGCCAGCAGTTTGCGGCAGCACTACGAGCAGTACTTC. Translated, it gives CASSLRQHYEQYF.

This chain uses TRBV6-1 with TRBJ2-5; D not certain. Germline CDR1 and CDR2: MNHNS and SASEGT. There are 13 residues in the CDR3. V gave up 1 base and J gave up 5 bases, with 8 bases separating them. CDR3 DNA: TGTGCCAGCAGTGAAGGAAGCAGGGAGACCCAGTACTTC. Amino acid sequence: CASSEGSRETQYF.

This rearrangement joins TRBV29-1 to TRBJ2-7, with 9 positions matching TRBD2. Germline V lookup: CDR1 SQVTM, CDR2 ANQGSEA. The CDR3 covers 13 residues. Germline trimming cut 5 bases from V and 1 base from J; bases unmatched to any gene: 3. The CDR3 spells CSVFLAGSYEQYF. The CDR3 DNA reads TGCAGCGTTTTCCTAGCGGGGTCCTACGAGCAGTACTTC.

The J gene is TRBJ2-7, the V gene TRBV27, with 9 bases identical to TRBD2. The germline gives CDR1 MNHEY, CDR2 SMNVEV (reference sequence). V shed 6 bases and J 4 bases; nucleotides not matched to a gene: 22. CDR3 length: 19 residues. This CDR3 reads CASSGSELAGPAGLYEQYF. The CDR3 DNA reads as TGTGCCAGCAGCGGGAGTGAACTAGCGGGTCCCGCGGGGTTATACGAGCAGTACTTC.

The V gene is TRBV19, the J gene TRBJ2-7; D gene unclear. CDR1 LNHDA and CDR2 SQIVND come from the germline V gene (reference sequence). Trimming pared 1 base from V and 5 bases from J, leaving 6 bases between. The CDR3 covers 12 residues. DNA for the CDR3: TGTGCCAGTAGTATAGGGACCCACGAGCAGTACTTC. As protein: CASSIGTHEQYF.

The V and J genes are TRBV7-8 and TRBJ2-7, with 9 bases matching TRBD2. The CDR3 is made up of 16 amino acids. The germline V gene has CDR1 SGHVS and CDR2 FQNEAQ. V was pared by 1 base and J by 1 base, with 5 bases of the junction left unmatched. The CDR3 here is CASSLGAAGGSYEQYF. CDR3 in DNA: TGTGCCAGCAGCTTAGGTGCCGCGGGAGGGTCCTACGAGCAGTACTTC.

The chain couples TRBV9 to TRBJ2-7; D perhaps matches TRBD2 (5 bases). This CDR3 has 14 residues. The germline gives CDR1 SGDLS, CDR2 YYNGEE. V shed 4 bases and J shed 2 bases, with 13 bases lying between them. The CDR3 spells CASSPRLKAYEQYF. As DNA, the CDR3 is TGTGCCAGCAGCCCCCGACTAAAAGCCTACGAGCAGTACTTC. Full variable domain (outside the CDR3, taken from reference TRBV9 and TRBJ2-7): DSGVTQTPKHLITATGQRVTLRCSPRSGDLSVYWYQQSLDQGLQFLIQYYNGEERAKGNILERFSAQQFPDLHSELNLSSLELGDSALYFCASSPRLKAYEQYFGPGTRLTVT.

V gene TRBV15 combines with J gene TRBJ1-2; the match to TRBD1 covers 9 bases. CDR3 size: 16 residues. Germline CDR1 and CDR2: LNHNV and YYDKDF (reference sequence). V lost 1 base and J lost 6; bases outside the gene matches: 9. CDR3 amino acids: CATSRAGQGTLNGYTF. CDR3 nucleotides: TGTGCCACCAGCAGAGCGGGACAGGGCACATTGAATGGCTACACCTTC. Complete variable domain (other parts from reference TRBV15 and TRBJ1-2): DAMVIQNPRYQVTQFGKPVTLSCSQTLNHNVMYWYQQKSSQAPKLLFHYYDKDFNNEADTPDNFQSRRPNTSFCFLDIRSPGLGDTAMYLCATSRAGQGTLNGYTFGSGTRLTVV.

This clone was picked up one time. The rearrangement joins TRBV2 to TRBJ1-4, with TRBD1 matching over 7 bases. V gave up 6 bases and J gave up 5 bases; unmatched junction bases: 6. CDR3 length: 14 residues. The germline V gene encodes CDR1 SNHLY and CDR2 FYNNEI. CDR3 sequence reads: CASRPGQLNEKLFF. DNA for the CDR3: TGTGCCAGCAGACCGGGACAGCTAAATGAAAAACTGTTTTTT.